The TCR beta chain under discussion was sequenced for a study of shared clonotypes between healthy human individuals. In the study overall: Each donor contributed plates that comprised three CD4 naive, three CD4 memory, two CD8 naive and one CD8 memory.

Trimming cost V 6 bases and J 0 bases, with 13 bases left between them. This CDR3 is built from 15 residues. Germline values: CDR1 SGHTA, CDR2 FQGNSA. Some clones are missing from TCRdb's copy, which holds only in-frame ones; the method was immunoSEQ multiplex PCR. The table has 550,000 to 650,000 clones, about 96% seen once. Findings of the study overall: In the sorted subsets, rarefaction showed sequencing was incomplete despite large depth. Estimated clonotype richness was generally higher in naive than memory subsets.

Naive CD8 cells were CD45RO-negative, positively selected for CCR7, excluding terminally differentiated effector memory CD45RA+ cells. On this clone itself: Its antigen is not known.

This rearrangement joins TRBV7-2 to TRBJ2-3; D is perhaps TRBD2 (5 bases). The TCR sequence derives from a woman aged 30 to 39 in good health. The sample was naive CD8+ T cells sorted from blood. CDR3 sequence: CASSPGGSSTDTQYF. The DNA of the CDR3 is TGTGCCAGCAGTCCCGGAGGTTCTAGCACAGATACGCAGTATTTT.